This T cell receptor beta chain was documented in a study of post-analysis software for immune sequencing data. Overall study context: As for disease course, relapsing-remitting, secondary progressive and progressive-relapsing multiple sclerosis were all included.

Every TCR beta cDNA library bore unique molecular identifiers. Each batch of 1 to 10 million T cells produced approximately 470,000 cDNA molecules. TCRdb called the PCR reads again in MiXCR, with one record for every CDR3 protein. Of about 460,000 distinct CDR3 sequences in the sample, around 40% were seen once. On this clonotype itself: The antigen is not known.

The germline V and J ends were trimmed by 6 bases and 2 bases, with 13 bases remaining between them. Germline lookup yields CDR1 DFQATT and CDR2 SNEGSKA (reference sequence). The CDR3 consists of 13 residues. The study, taken as a whole, reports: Four to six TRBV segments, including TRBV5-6, TRBV5-1 and TRBV20-1, were more frequent in patients than controls.

Sequencing input: blood. The chain joins TRBV20-1 to TRBJ1-2; D remains unclear. The source is a girl between 5 and 17 years old with multiple sclerosis. The CDR3 here is CSAPTEGNYGYTF. CDR3 DNA: TGCAGTGCGCCTACTGAAGGGAACTATGGCTACACCTTC.